The next 18 T cell receptor beta chains were all read from a single sample in a study of T-cell reconstitution after alpha-beta-depleted transplantation in children. Preparation of the TCRbeta library involved a method that used unique molecular identifiers. MiXCR was run by TCRdb on the PCR reads, yielding one entry per CDR3 protein. Among 400,000 to 500,000 distinct CDR3 sequences listed, approximately 11% were seen once. This sample comprised PBMCs from the stem cell graft donor, obtained from the stem cell graft. Source of these receptors: a human donor who donated a stem cell graft to a child with acute myeloid leukemia.

This clonotype came up a few times. This sequence joins TRBV4-1 and TRBJ2-3; the match to TRBD2 covers 12 bases. CDR1 MGHRA and CDR2 YSYEKL come from the germline V gene. Unmatched junction bases numbered 12, after V lost 0 bases and J lost 5 bases. This CDR3 is 19 amino acids long. CDR3 amino acids: CASSQDHASGGAFGDTQYF. CDR3 in DNA: TGCGCCAGCAGCCAAGATCACGCTAGCGGGGGGGCATTTGGAGATACGCAGTATTTT.

This chain connects TRBV6-1 to TRBJ1-2; D call uncertain. Germline CDR1 and CDR2: MNHNS and SASEGT. There are 13 residues in the CDR3. V shed 6 bases and J shed 7 bases, with 15 bases lying between them. For the CDR3, the DNA is TGTGCCAGCAGCGCTCGGTTCCTCGGTGGCTACACCTTC. Translated, it gives CASSARFLGGYTF.

The J gene is TRBJ2-3, the V gene TRBV30; the match to TRBD1 covers 9 bases. This CDR3 has 13 amino acids. The V and J ends lost 4 bases and 6 bases, in that order; junction bases with no gene match: 5. Germline assignment: CDR1 GTSNPN and CDR2 SVGIG (reference sequence). The CDR3 reads CAWKRTGDDTQYF. The CDR3 DNA follows: TGTGCCTGGAAGCGGACAGGGGACGATACGCAGTATTTT.

A remark on this clonotype: Sequence at one end of the junction differs from germline and may be a read error. This CDR3 reads CASSVTMGGNTGAFF. The CDR3 DNA reads as TGTGCCAGTAGTGTTACGATGGGCGGGAACACTGGAGCTTTCTTT. V is TRBV6-1 and J is TRBJ1-1; D gene uncertain. The CDR3 covers 15 residues. Germline assignment: CDR1 MNHNS and CDR2 SASEGT.

This clonotype was seen ten or more times. The chain recombines TRBV20-1 with TRBJ1-2; D is undetermined. Germline V gene data show CDR1 as DFQATT and CDR2 as SNEGSKA (reference sequence). The CDR3 is made up of 10 amino acids. Trimming took 3 bases from V and 3 from J, leaving 2 bases between them. CDR3 loop: CSASDYGYTF. CDR3 coding DNA: TGCAGTGCTAGTGACTATGGCTACACCTTC.

This clonotype occurred a few times. The rearrangement joins TRBV5-1 to TRBJ2-3; D gene uncertain. V shed 4 bases and J shed 4 bases, with 7 bases lying between them. The CDR3 length is 12 residues. The germline V gene has CDR1 SGHRS and CDR2 YFSETQ. CDR3 sequence reads: CASSGDSDTQYF. The CDR3 bases are TGCGCCAGCAGCGGCGACTCAGATACGCAGTATTTT.

The table lists this clonotype with many counts. The chain carries TRBV12-3 or TRBV12-4 and TRBJ1-6, with a possible D match to TRBD1 (6 bases). V was clipped by 7 bases and J by 8 bases, with 27 bases between them. The CDR3 is 18 residues long. The CDR3 spells CASTPGWGHARRDSPLHF. CDR3 bases: TGTGCCAGCACCCCTGGCTGGGGACACGCGCGCCGGGATTCACCCCTCCACTTT.

This clonotype turned up a few times. V is TRBV5-1 and J is TRBJ2-7, with 9 bases matching TRBD1. This CDR3 contains 15 residues. Germline CDR1 is SGHRS and CDR2 is YFSETQ. V was clipped by 4 bases and J by 3 bases; unmatched bases: 8. The CDR3 sequence: CASSGRGTGNYEQYF. The DNA of the CDR3 is TGCGCCAGCAGCGGGCGAGGGACAGGGAACTACGAGCAGTACTTC.

V is TRBV29-1 and J is TRBJ2-5; D gene unclear. V was clipped by 7 bases and J by 4 bases, with 13 bases between them. Germline V gene data show CDR1 as SQVTM and CDR2 as ANQGSEA. This CDR3 is 12 amino acids long. The CDR3 loop reads CSGTVEAETQYF. The CDR3 DNA is TGCAGCGGGACCGTTGAAGCAGAGACCCAGTACTTC.

In this sample, this clonotype turned up many times. The chain couples TRBV12-3 or TRBV12-4 to TRBJ2-5; 13 bases align to TRBD2. The ends lost 4 bases at V and 2 bases at J; junction bases unmatched: 4. The CDR3 spans 16 residues. CDR3 region: CASSSTSGGTQETQYF. For the CDR3, the DNA is TGTGCCAGCAGTTCGACTAGCGGGGGGACGCAAGAGACCCAGTACTTC.

A few counts support this clonotype. The chain links TRBV5-1 to TRBJ1-2; TRBD1 aligns across 9 bases. CDR3 length: 16 amino acids. Unmatched junction bases numbered 10, after V lost 4 bases and J lost 3 bases. Germline CDR1 and CDR2: SGHRS and YFSETQ. The CDR3, as DNA: TGCGCCAGCAGCACCCTACAGGGGGCCAGGGACTATGGCTACACCTTC. This encodes CASSTLQGARDYGYTF.

This clonotype occurred a few times. The chain links TRBV7-9 to TRBJ2-3; D not resolved. Looked up from germline, CDR1 is SEHNR and CDR2 is FQNEAQ (reference sequence). V shed 4 bases and J shed 5 bases, with 10 bases lying between them. The CDR3 extends over 13 amino acids. CDR3 amino acids: CASSSPGRDTQYF. In DNA form, the CDR3 reads TGTGCCAGCAGCTCCCCCGGACGAGATACGCAGTATTTT.

V is TRBV29-1 and J is TRBJ2-1, with D possibly matching TRBD2 (7 bases). Looked up from germline, CDR1 is SQVTM and CDR2 is ANQGSEA. The CDR3 is 16 amino acids. V was shortened by 2 bases and J by 0 bases, with 14 bases between the two germline ends. CDR3 nucleotides: TGCAGCGTTGAAATGGGGGCTAGCGGCTCCTACAATGAGCAGTTCTTC. Translated: CSVEMGASGSYNEQFF.

This clonotype has ten or more counts. The genes are TRBV7-2 and TRBJ1-2, with D possibly matching TRBD1 (5 bases). V lost 4 bases and J lost 5, with 11 bases in between. CDR3 length: 13 amino acids. CDR1 and CDR2 (germline): SGHTA, FQGNSA. DNA of the CDR3: TGTGCCAGCAGCTCGGGGACGGAGTATGGCTACACCTTC. Its protein product is CASSSGTEYGYTF. The complete variable domain, with remaining parts taken from reference TRBV7-2 and TRBJ1-2, reads GAGVSQSPSNKVTEKGKDVELRCDPISGHTALYWYRQSLGQGLEFLIYFQGNSAPDKSGLPSDRFSAERTGGSVSTLTIQRTQQEDSAVYLCASSSGTEYGYTFGSGTRLTVV.

The V call is TRBV18, the J call TRBJ2-1; TRBD2 matches 10 bases. Germline values: CDR1 KGHSH, CDR2 LQKENI. The CDR3 totals 15 residues. V lost 0 bases to trimming and J lost 6 bases; unmatched junction nucleotides: 2. CDR3 nucleotides: TGTGCCAGCTCACCACCATCTAGCGGGGGCAATGAGCAGTTCTTC. Translated: CASSPPSSGGNEQFF. Full variable domain (missing parts from reference TRBV18 and TRBJ2-1): NAGVMQNPRHLVRRRGQEARLRCSPMKGHSHVYWYRQLPEEGLKFMVYLQKENIIDESGMPKERFSAEFPKEGPSILRIQQVVRGDSAAYFCASSPPSSGGNEQFFGPGTRLTVL.

This clonotype was recorded many times. The CDR3 DNA follows: TGCAGTGCTAGAGCTGGGACAGCTGAAGCTTTCTTT. This encodes CSARAGTAEAFF. V is TRBV20-1 and J is TRBJ1-1; 7 positions match TRBD1. Germline lookup yields CDR1 DFQATT and CDR2 SNEGSKA (reference sequence). With V trimmed by 1 base and J by 6 bases, 2 bases remained unmatched. This CDR3 has 12 amino acids.

V usage is TRBV10-3 and J usage is TRBJ2-7, with 9 bases identical to TRBD2. Per germline, CDR1 ENHRY and CDR2 SYGVKD. V trimming: 4 bases; J trimming: 3 bases; junction bases outside the gene matches: 4. The CDR3 covers 14 residues. In DNA form, the CDR3 reads TGTGCCATCAGTGTAAAGACTAGCGGCTACGAGCAGTACTTC. Its translation: CAISVKTSGYEQYF.

The chain joins TRBV6-1 to TRBJ1-1; D not resolved. Germline V gene lookup returns CDR1 MNHNS and CDR2 SASEGT. Trimming shortened V by 4 bases and J by 3 bases, and 9 bases separated the two germline ends. The CDR3 is made up of 13 amino acids. The CDR3 is CASSGRGDTEAFF. The DNA for the CDR3 is TGTGCCAGCAGTGGTCGCGGAGACACTGAAGCTTTCTTT.